This T cell receptor (beta chain) was profiled in a study of control samples from healthy donors and cancer patients. Profiled with immunoSEQ multiplex PCR; TCRdb holds only in-frame clones, not every one. The sample carries fewer than 200,000 clones, 85% to 95% recorded once. With V trimmed by 5 bases and J by 4 bases, 5 bases remained unmatched. CDR1 is LGHDT, CDR2 YNNKEL, per germline (reference sequence). The CDR3 has 14 residues. Sample: blood. The chain employs TRBV3-1 (or the pseudogene TRBV3-2) and TRBJ2-1, with TRBD1 matching 7 bases. This clonotype was sampled from a woman in her sixties in good health. CDR3 DNA: TGTGCCAGCAGCGGACAGGACTTATACAATGAGCAGTTCTTC. It translates to CASSGQDLYNEQFF.